These 28 T cell receptor beta chains were sequenced from one sample in a study of blood T cell repertoires in COVID-19 (dated by TCRdb to between 2020 and 2021). Library generation was performed with the immunoSEQ multiplex PCR assay. Sourced from immuneACCESS, this table was stored by TCRdb with only in-frame sequences that have V and J called. A share of the clones is absent; for the studies checked, an unresolved V gene accounts for under half, and the remainder has no known explanation. Counted in this sample were some 120,000 clones; 65% to 90% of them appeared once. The ten largest clonotypes hold 25% to 30% of the sample. Material for sequencing was peripheral blood. These TCRs come from a woman of 80 years or more with acute or convalescent COVID-19.

This clone was observed a handful of times. As DNA, the CDR3 is TGTGCCAGTAATGGCGGCAGCCGGGGAGGCTACACCTTC. Translating gives CASNGGSRGGYTF. The rearrangement links TRBV19 to TRBJ1-2; D unresolved. There are 13 residues in the CDR3. In germline, CDR1 is LNHDA, CDR2 SQIVND (reference sequence). The V gene lost 7 bases and the J gene lost 8 bases, with 17 bases spanning the gap. Complete variable domain (other parts from reference TRBV19 and TRBJ1-2): DGGITQSPKYLFRKEGQNVTLSCEQNLNHDAMYWYRQDPGQGLRLIYYSQIVNDFQKGDIAEGYSVSREKKESFPLTVTSAQKNPTAFYLCASNGGSRGGYTFGSGTRLTVV.

J is TRBJ2-7 and V is TRBV6-5, with TRBD1 matching 7 bases. This CDR3 spans 14 amino acids. V trimming: 5 bases; J trimming: 2 bases; junction bases outside the gene matches: 6. Germline V lookup: CDR1 MNHEY, CDR2 SVGAGI. DNA for the CDR3: TGTGCCAGCAGTCTACGGACAGGAACCTACGAGCAGTACTTC. Protein sequence: CASSLRTGTYEQYF.

This clone came up once. The V gene is TRBV7-9, the J gene TRBJ1-2; maybe TRBD1 (5 bases). Trimming removed 5 bases at V and 3 bases at J, with 10 bases between. This CDR3 is built from 13 residues. Germline CDR1 is SEHNR and CDR2 is FQNEAQ (reference sequence). CDR3 sequence reads: CASSLTGDYGYTF. In DNA, the CDR3 is TGTGCCAGCAGCCTCACAGGAGACTATGGCTACACCTTC.

The chain joins TRBV2 to TRBJ2-1; TRBD2 agrees at 13 bases. The CDR3 consists of 15 residues. Germline CDR1 and CDR2: SNHLY and FYNNEI. J gave up 7 bases and V 4 bases, and 4 bases lay outside the gene matches. DNA for the CDR3: TGTGCCAGCAGTGCCGGGACTAGCGGGGTTAATGAGCAGTTCTTC. Translated: CASSAGTSGVNEQFF.

V and J are TRBV27 and TRBJ1-2, with 10 bases lining up with TRBD1. V shed 3 bases and J 7 bases; nucleotides not matched to a gene: 5. The CDR3 extends over 14 amino acids. From germline, CDR1 is MNHEY and CDR2 SMNVEV (reference sequence). CDR3 sequence: CASSFLGQGVGYTF. The CDR3 coding sequence is TGTGCCAGCAGTTTTTTAGGACAGGGGGTTGGCTACACCTTC.

The rearrangement uses TRBV5-6 and TRBJ1-2; TRBD1 matches 7 bases. Trimming removed 0 bases from V and 10 bases from J; junction bases left unmatched: 6. From germline, CDR1 is SGHDT and CDR2 YYEEEE. This CDR3 region has 13 residues. The CDR3 protein is CASSLGQGEVYTF. CDR3 bases: TGTGCCAGCAGCTTGGGGCAGGGGGAGGTCTACACCTTC.

This chain links TRBV7-2 with TRBJ1-2; D might be TRBD1 (6 bases). The V gene lost 5 bases and the J gene lost 6 bases, with 16 bases spanning the gap. This CDR3 contains 14 residues. Germline V CDR1 and CDR2: SGHTA, FQGNSA. The DNA of the CDR3 is TGTGCCAGCAGCATCCGACAGGTTCGGGATGGCTACACCTTC. Protein: CASSIRQVRDGYTF.

The V call is TRBV5-1, the J call TRBJ1-1; D is possibly TRBD1 (5 bases). The CDR3 spans 15 residues. Germline assignment: CDR1 SGHRS and CDR2 YFSETQ. The V end was cut by 0 bases, the J end by 4 bases, with 13 bases between. CDR3 DNA: TGCGCCAGCAGCTTGGGGGCAGCAGGGTCCACTGAAGCTTTCTTT. This codes for CASSLGAAGSTEAFF. Together with reference TRBV5-1 and TRBJ1-1, the CDR3 gives the full variable domain: KAGVTQTPRYLIKTRGQQVTLSCSPISGHRSVSWYQQTPGQGLQFLFEYFSETQRNKGNFPGRFSGRQFSNSRSEMNVSTLELGDSALYLCASSLGAAGSTEAFFGQGTRLTVV.

This chain connects TRBV4-3 to TRBJ2-7, with TRBD1 matching 9 bases. Germline V gene data show CDR1 as LGHNA and CDR2 as YSLEER. The CDR3 is made up of 16 amino acids. The ends lost 1 base at V and 4 bases at J; junction bases unmatched: 8. DNA for the CDR3: TGCGCCAGCAGCCAAGGGTATCCGGGACAGGGTTACGAGCAGTACTTC. It is translated as CASSQGYPGQGYEQYF.

The rearrangement joins TRBV5-1 to TRBJ2-2; the D gene is possibly TRBD2 (6 bases). Germline V gives CDR1 SGHRS, CDR2 YFSETQ. V lost 4 bases, J lost 5 bases, and 21 bases lay in between. The CDR3 is 17 amino acids. The chain's CDR3 is CASSTAGPRSGTGELFF. In DNA form, the CDR3 reads TGCGCCAGCAGCACTGCGGGACCCCGTAGTGGGACCGGGGAGCTGTTTTTT.

The chain recombines TRBV5-1 with TRBJ1-5; D might be TRBD1 (6 bases). The CDR3 has 14 residues. Germline CDR1 SGHRS, CDR2 YFSETQ. V lost 0 bases to trimming and J lost 6 bases, with 10 bases between them. CDR3 loop: CASSLAPTGQPQHF. The CDR3, as DNA: TGCGCCAGCAGCTTGGCCCCGACAGGTCAGCCCCAGCATTTT.

V is TRBV7-2 and J is TRBJ1-2; 7 bases agree with TRBD1. This CDR3 contains 16 residues. With V trimmed by 4 bases and J by 7 bases, 15 bases remained unmatched. Per germline, CDR1 SGHTA and CDR2 FQGNSA. CDR3 sequence reads: CASSSSGARQGFGYTF. In DNA form, the CDR3 reads TGTGCCAGCAGCTCGTCGGGGGCGCGACAGGGTTTTGGCTACACCTTC.

The rearrangement uses TRBV7-3 and TRBJ1-2; a weak D match, TRBD1 (6 bases). The V end lost 6 bases, the J end lost 7 bases, and 15 bases lay between the germline ends. CDR3 size: 13 residues. CDR1 and CDR2 from the germline V gene are SGHTA and FQGTGA. CDR3 coding DNA: TGTGCCAGCAGTTTATCGGGGGGCTCTGGCTACACCTTC. The encoded protein is CASSLSGGSGYTF.

The chain links TRBV11-1 to TRBJ2-5, with D maybe TRBD2 (6 bases). This CDR3 contains 15 residues. Trimming pared 5 bases from V and 4 bases from J, leaving 17 bases between. CDR1 SGHAT and CDR2 FQDESV come from the germline V gene (reference sequence). The chain's CDR3 is CASSTGRGLLETQYF. CDR3 nucleotide sequence: TGTGCCAGCAGCACCGGACGGGGACTCCTAGAGACCCAGTACTTC.

The rearrangement links TRBV19 to TRBJ2-2; 10 nucleotides align to TRBD1. Losses at the gene ends were 7 bases for V and 4 bases for J; bases not matched to a gene: 9. This CDR3 spans 16 amino acids. Per germline, CDR1 LNHDA and CDR2 SQIVND (reference sequence). The CDR3 here is CASTAGDRGFTGELFF. The CDR3 nucleotides read TGTGCCAGTACCGCTGGGGACAGGGGATTCACCGGGGAGCTGTTTTTT. Together with reference TRBV19 and TRBJ2-2, the CDR3 gives the full variable domain: DGGITQSPKYLFRKEGQNVTLSCEQNLNHDAMYWYRQDPGQGLRLIYYSQIVNDFQKGDIAEGYSVSREKKESFPLTVTSAQKNPTAFYLCASTAGDRGFTGELFFGEGSRLTVL.

CDR3 in amino acids: CATRASRGLNQPQHF. The CDR3 DNA reads as TGTGCCACCAGGGCCTCCAGGGGTCTCAATCAGCCCCAGCATTTT. The chain links TRBV24-1 to TRBJ1-5, with D possibly being TRBD1 (6 bases). The germline V gene has CDR1 KGHDR and CDR2 SFDVKD. The CDR3 has 15 amino acids. V was pared by 7 bases and J by 3 bases, with 15 bases between.

This clone was observed a single time. This rearrangement joins TRBV6-5 to TRBJ1-5; maybe TRBD1 (6 bases). This CDR3 has 15 residues. Looked up from germline, CDR1 is MNHEY and CDR2 is SVGAGI. The V and J ends lost 2 bases and 3 bases respectively, with 11 bases between them. The CDR3 nucleotides read TGTGCCAGCAGTTACAGCGGGGGCACCAATCAGCCCCAGCATTTT. It yields the protein CASSYSGGTNQPQHF.

For the CDR3, the DNA is TGCGCCAGCAGCCACTCAGATAACTATGGCTACACCTTC. Protein product: CASSHSDNYGYTF. This rearrangement joins TRBV4-3 to TRBJ1-2; no reliable D call. V lost 3 bases to trimming and J lost 1 base, with 6 bases between them. The CDR3 spans 13 residues. Germline CDR1 is LGHNA and CDR2 is YSLEER.

The chain uses TRBV19 and TRBJ2-7, with D unclear. CDR3 length: 15 amino acids. Per germline, CDR1 LNHDA and CDR2 SQIVND (reference sequence). V was clipped by 3 bases and J by 3 bases, with 15 bases between them. CDR3: CASSIGSQRYYEQYF. CDR3 bases: TGTGCCAGTAGTATTGGCAGCCAGCGATACTACGAGCAGTACTTC.

The rearrangement uses TRBV15 and TRBJ2-4, with 8 bases aligning to TRBD1. This CDR3 region has 19 residues. V lost 0 bases and J lost 2; bases outside the gene matches: 12. Germline lookup yields CDR1 LNHNV and CDR2 YYDKDF (reference sequence). CDR3 nucleotide sequence: TGTGCCACCAGCAGAGACGCCAGGGGGCTAAGGGTAACCAAAAACATTCAGTACTTC. This gives the protein CATSRDARGLRVTKNIQYF.

The V and J genes are TRBV19 and TRBJ1-3; D is perhaps TRBD1 (6 bases). The CDR3 totals 19 residues. Germline V gene lookup returns CDR1 LNHDA and CDR2 SQIVND (reference sequence). V was pared by 0 bases and J by 5 bases, with 23 bases between. The CDR3 loop reads CASSIDQRRRGGRRNTIYF. CDR3 nucleotide sequence: TGTGCCAGTAGTATAGATCAACGGAGAAGAGGGGGTAGAAGAAACACCATATATTTT.

The chain is built from TRBV6-5 and TRBJ1-3; a weak D match, TRBD1 (5 bases). This CDR3 region has 16 residues. CDR1 and CDR2 (germline): MNHEY, SVGAGI. Trimming took off 0 bases at V and 2 bases at J, with 11 bases between the two ends. DNA of the CDR3: TGTGCCAGCAGTTACTCTCTTGCGGGGGCTGGAAACACCATATATTTT. Protein: CASSYSLAGAGNTIYF.

The rearrangement uses TRBV9 and TRBJ2-6; D possibly corresponds to TRBD2 (5 bases). The V gene lost 0 bases and the J gene lost 0 bases, with 13 bases spanning the gap. Germline V CDR1 and CDR2: SGDLS, YYNGEE. There are 18 residues in the CDR3. The CDR3 DNA sequence: TGTGCCAGCAGCGTAGGGGCAGACTACCTCTCTGGGGCCAACGTCCTGACTTTC. Translated: CASSVGADYLSGANVLTF.

The rearrangement uses TRBV4-1 and TRBJ1-1; TRBD1 might be the D (6 bases). Germline V CDR1 and CDR2: MGHRA, YSYEKL. V gave up 4 bases and J gave up 4 bases, with 16 bases separating them. This CDR3 has 15 amino acids. The CDR3 sequence is CASSLRGQRTTEAFF. The CDR3 bases are TGCGCCAGCAGCCTCAGGGGACAACGGACCACTGAAGCTTTCTTT.

The chain employs TRBV6-6 and TRBJ2-5; 9 nucleotides line up with TRBD1. Trimming removed 3 bases from V and 6 bases from J; junction bases left unmatched: 11. The V gene's germline CDR1 is MNHNY and CDR2 SVGAGI (reference sequence). The CDR3 is made up of 16 amino acids. Here the CDR3 DNA reads TGTGCCAGCAGTTATGTTCGGGGGACAGGGAGGAAGACCCAGTACTTC. The encoded protein is CASSYVRGTGRKTQYF.

This chain joins TRBV20-1 and TRBJ1-5, with a weak D call TRBD1 (5 bases). Trimming shortened V by 3 bases and J by 7 bases, and 13 bases separated the two germline ends. This CDR3 has 13 residues. Germline V gene lookup returns CDR1 DFQATT and CDR2 SNEGSKA (reference sequence). CDR3 DNA sequence: TGCAGTGCTAGTTGGTGGGGGGACCAGCCCCAGCATTTT. It specifies CSASWWGDQPQHF.

V gene TRBV29-1 combines with J gene TRBJ2-7; TRBD1 matches at 8 bases. Trimming removed 4 bases from V and 4 bases from J; junction bases left unmatched: 15. The germline V gene has CDR1 SQVTM and CDR2 ANQGSEA. The CDR3 runs to 16 residues. The CDR3 spells CSVAYRRDRGGYEQYF. The CDR3, as DNA: TGCAGCGTTGCGTACCGCCGAGACAGGGGCGGATACGAGCAGTACTTC.

CDR3 DNA: TGCGCCAGCAGCTTGACGGGACAGGGGGCGCTCAATTCACCCCTCCACTTT. Encoded protein: CASSLTGQGALNSPLHF. This chain connects TRBV5-1 to TRBJ1-6; TRBD1 agrees at 12 bases. The CDR3 covers 17 residues. Per germline, CDR1 SGHRS and CDR2 YFSETQ. The junction had 6 bases not matched to a gene; V was cut back by 1 base and J by 7 bases.